A selection of T cell receptor beta chains follows, all from one sample in a study of T-cell reconstitution after alpha-beta-depleted transplantation in children. A single record per CDR3 protein comes from TCRdb applying MiXCR to the PCR reads. Altogether around 600,000 distinct CDR3 sequences are present, 20% to 25% being singletons, with the ten largest covering over 12%. Sample: PBMCs, mostly from graft donor cells, taken 360 days after TCRalphabeta/CD19-depleted stem cell transplant. These receptors came from a boy less than two years old who had a stem cell transplant for acute myeloid leukemia, so the T cells may come from the graft donor. CDR3s include the opening cysteine and the closing phenylalanine or tryptophan. A D gene is named only where the DNA matches it firmly. Some rows have no size entry. The others give once, few or many, or a class for an expanded clone.

j_call,cdr3_length,v_call,d_call,clone_size,cdr3_aa,cdr3_nt
TRBJ2-1,14,TRBV20-1,-,many,CSARDGRRTNEQFF,TGCAGTGCTAGAGATGGGAGAAGGACCAATGAGCAGTTCTTC
TRBJ2-1,12,TRBV9,-,few,CASSGGFNEQFF,TGTGCCAGCAGTGGAGGATTCAATGAGCAGTTCTTC
TRBJ1-1,14,TRBV12-3/TRBV12-4,-,many,CASSSVSVGTEAFF,TGTGCCAGCAGTTCCGTATCGGTGGGTACTGAAGCTTTCTTT
TRBJ1-6,15,TRBV19,TRBD1,few,CASSISGTGDSPLHF,TGTGCCAGTAGTATTTCCGGGACAGGGGATTCACCCCTCCACTTT
TRBJ2-2,13,TRBV6-1,-,many,CASSRGTAGELFF,TGTGCCAGCAGCCGCGGGACAGCCGGGGAGCTGTTTTTT
TRBJ2-7,18,TRBV20-1,TRBD1,many,CSAEPGQGPFSRSYEQYF,TGCAGTGCGGAACCGGGACAGGGACCCTTTAGTAGGTCCTACGAGCAGTACTTC
TRBJ2-1,14,TRBV4-3,-,few,CASSQVGGNNEQFF,TGCGCCAGCAGCCAAGTAGGGGGAAACAATGAGCAGTTCTTC
TRBJ2-5,14,TRBV20-1,TRBD1,many,CSASQTGGRETQYF,TGCAGTGCTAGCCAGACAGGGGGCCGAGAGACCCAGTACTTC
TRBJ1-5,13,TRBV6-6,-,many,CASTKLGYQPQHF,TGTGCCAGCACCAAACTGGGGTACCAGCCCCAGCATTTT
TRBJ2-7,14,TRBV6-1,-,-,CASRSDIDNYEQYF,TGTGCCAGCAGATCCGACATCGATAACTACGAGCAGTACTTC
TRBJ2-1,13,TRBV20-1,TRBD2,-,CSAERGGYNEQFF,TGCAGTGCTGAGCGGGGGGGTTACAATGAGCAGTTCTTC
TRBJ1-4,15,TRBV4-3,TRBD1,-,CASSQATGQWEKLFF,TGCGCCAGCAGCCAAGCGACAGGGCAGTGGGAAAAACTGTTTTTT
TRBJ2-2,15,TRBV28,-,-,CASSLPLTNTGELFF,TGTGCCAGCAGTTTGCCCCTCACGAACACCGGGGAGCTGTTTTTT
TRBJ2-5,15,TRBV20-1,TRBD2,-,CSARVPSGVEETQYF,TGCAGTGCTAGAGTGCCTAGCGGGGTCGAAGAGACCCAGTACTTC
TRBJ2-7,17,TRBV5-5,-,-,CASSLVGRTQVSYEQYF,TGTGCCAGCAGCTTGGTGGGGCGGACTCAAGTTTCCTACGAGCAGTACTTC
TRBJ2-7,14,TRBV7-2,-,-,CASNLVDSSYEQYF,TGTGCCAGCAACCTAGTTGACAGCTCCTACGAGCAGTACTTC
TRBJ1-3,17,TRBV12-3/TRBV12-4,-,many,CATKLSGVRVHGNTIYF,TGTGCAACCAAGCTTTCAGGGGTCCGGGTTCACGGAAACACCATATATTTT
TRBJ2-5,14,TRBV15,-,many,CATSGDAGEETQYF,TGTGCCACCAGCGGGGACGCAGGGGAAGAGACCCAGTACTTC
TRBJ1-4,13,TRBV29-1,TRBD1,many,CSVDLGQDEKLFF,TGCAGCGTTGACTTGGGACAGGATGAAAAACTGTTTTTT
TRBJ2-2,16,TRBV7-2,-,once,CASTLRGGANTGELFF,TGTGCCAGCACCCTAAGGGGGGGGGCGAACACCGGGGAGCTGTTTTTT
TRBJ1-1,16,TRBV12-3/TRBV12-4,-,many,CASSKVRGEGGTEAFF,TGTGCCAGCAGCAAAGTCAGGGGCGAGGGCGGCACTGAAGCTTTCTTT
TRBJ2-5,17,TRBV6-2/TRBV6-3,-,few,CASSPAGGGAPLKNQYF,TGTGCCAGCAGCCCAGCTGGGGGCGGGGCGCCGCTAAAGAACCAGTACTTC
TRBJ1-1,13,TRBV20-1,-,many,CSARGQMNTEAFF,TGCAGTGCTAGAGGGCAGATGAACACTGAAGCTTTCTTT
TRBJ2-2,15,TRBV10-2,-,-,CASSPAGYNTGELFF,TGCGCCAGCAGTCCTGCCGGGTACAACACCGGGGAGCTGTTTTTT
TRBJ2-7,18,TRBV20-1,TRBD2,many,CSASNRLGLAGTSYEQYF,TGCAGTGCTTCAAACCGACTCGGACTAGCGGGGACCTCCTACGAGCAGTACTTC
TRBJ2-3,18,TRBV12-3/TRBV12-4,TRBD2,many,CASSFPSSGGAVPDTQYF,TGTGCCAGCAGTTTCCCGTCTAGCGGGGGGGCCGTGCCAGATACGCAGTATTTT
TRBJ1-1,14,TRBV7-7,-,few,CASSWAWGGGEAFF,TGTGCCAGCAGCTGGGCCTGGGGGGGGGGTGAAGCTTTCTTT
TRBJ1-1,15,TRBV5-1,-,many,CASSPQQGRDTEAFF,TGCGCCAGCAGCCCCCAACAGGGAAGGGACACTGAAGCTTTCTTT
TRBJ2-3,14,TRBV27,-,few,CASTQTRSTDTQYF,TGTGCCAGCACCCAGACTAGATCCACAGATACGCAGTATTTT
TRBJ2-2,16,TRBV7-3,-,-,CASSLLGSGNTGELFF,TGTGCCAGCAGCTTGTTAGGTAGCGGCAACACCGGGGAGCTGTTTTTT
TRBJ1-5,16,TRBV7-7,TRBD1,-,CASSRLDRGENQPQHF,TGTGCCAGCAGTCGTTTGGACAGGGGAGAAAATCAGCCCCAGCATTTT
TRBJ2-5,16,TRBV9,-,few,CASSVDVSGLQETQYF,TGTGCCAGCAGCGTAGACGTCTCAGGTTTACAAGAGACCCAGTACTTC
TRBJ2-1,15,TRBV5-1,TRBD1,many,CASSPRDSLYNEQFF,TGCGCCAGCAGCCCTAGGGACAGCCTCTACAATGAGCAGTTCTTC
TRBJ2-2,17,TRBV12-3/TRBV12-4,-,-,CASSSGQAGEETGELFF,TGTGCCAGCAGTTCAGGACAGGCTGGGGAGGAGACCGGGGAGCTGTTTTTT
TRBJ2-1,13,TRBV7-2,-,few,CASSYAGGNEQFF,TGTGCCAGCAGCTATGCAGGGGGGAATGAGCAGTTCTTC
TRBJ1-1,10,TRBV29-1,-,many,CSVHRAEAFF,TGCAGCGTCCATAGGGCTGAAGCTTTCTTT
TRBJ1-5,15,TRBV6-1,TRBD1,few,CASRRSQGRNQPQHF,TGTGCCAGCAGGCGGTCACAGGGGAGGAATCAGCCCCAGCATTTT
TRBJ2-7,13,TRBV20-1,-,-,CSARDTATYEQYF,TGCAGTGCTAGGGACACAGCCACCTACGAGCAGTACTTC
TRBJ1-1,14,TRBV7-9,TRBD1,-,CASSLAQGGPEAFF,TGTGCCAGCAGCTTAGCGCAAGGGGGCCCTGAAGCTTTCTTT
TRBJ2-2,11,TRBV12-3/TRBV12-4,-,-,CASQSTGELFF,TGTGCCAGCCAATCTACCGGGGAGCTGTTTTTT
TRBJ2-7,16,TRBV2,-,many,CASSEAGTKSTYEQYF,TGTGCCAGCAGCGAAGCCGGGACCAAGTCCACCTACGAGCAGTACTTC
TRBJ1-5,14,TRBV7-2,-,many,CASSPRVGNQPQHF,TGTGCCAGCAGCCCCAGGGTTGGCAATCAGCCCCAGCATTTT
TRBJ1-6,14,TRBV12-3/TRBV12-4,-,-,CASSLWGTVLRQNF,TGTGCCAGCAGTTTATGGGGGACCGTGCTCCGCCAAAACTTT
TRBJ2-7,14,TRBV6-2/TRBV6-3,-,-,CASSYWDWAYEQYF,TGTGCCAGCAGTTATTGGGACTGGGCCTACGAGCAGTACTTC
TRBJ2-7,15,TRBV6-5,TRBD1,many,CASSYGGTGAYEQYF,TGTGCCAGCAGTTACGGTGGGACAGGGGCCTACGAGCAGTACTTC